This passage covers 30 T cell receptor beta chains from one sample sequenced in a study of T cell repertoires in ileal Crohn's disease. Before sorting, lamina propria lymphocytes were separated from surgical specimens by density gradient. Profiled with immunoSEQ multiplex PCR; TCRdb holds only in-frame clones, not every one. The sample records some 2,000 clones, roughly 74% being singletons. Input material: CD8+ T cells from ileum. The receptors originated from an adult with Crohn's disease. Some clones in this sample may be carry-over from other donors' samples.

This clone came up once. The chain carries TRBV6-5 and TRBJ1-1, with 7 bases lining up with TRBD1. This CDR3 has 13 residues. Germline loops: CDR1 MNHEY, CDR2 SVGAGI. Trimming took 4 bases from V and 7 from J; bases not matched to a gene: 6. CDR3 amino acids: CASSSDRVGEAFF. CDR3 in DNA: TGTGCCAGCAGTTCCGACAGGGTTGGTGAAGCTTTCTTT.

This chain joins TRBV5-4 and TRBJ2-1, with 12 bases aligning to TRBD2. The germline V gene encodes CDR1 SGHNT and CDR2 YYREEE (reference sequence). Trimming took 4 bases from V and 10 from J; bases not matched to a gene: 6. CDR3 length equals 14 residues. DNA for the CDR3: TGTGCCAGCAGCCCCTGGACTAGCGGGAACGAGCAGTTCTTC. This encodes CASSPWTSGNEQFF.

The chain uses TRBV29-1 and TRBJ2-7, with 11 bases fitting TRBD1. J gave up 5 bases and V 6 bases, and 6 bases lay outside the gene matches. CDR3 length equals 13 residues. Germline values: CDR1 SQVTM, CDR2 ANQGSEA. CDR3 amino acids: CSVLRTGGDEQYF. CDR3 nucleotide sequence: TGCAGCGTCCTTAGGACAGGGGGCGACGAGCAGTACTTC.

The V gene is TRBV30, the J gene TRBJ2-1, with D possibly TRBD2 on 5 matching bases. This CDR3 region has 14 residues. V dropped 2 bases and J dropped 8 bases, with 16 bases sitting between them. Germline assignment: CDR1 GTSNPN and CDR2 SVGIG (reference sequence). This chain's CDR3 is CAWSTWTPEDEQFF. The CDR3, as DNA: TGTGCCTGGAGTACATGGACTCCGGAGGATGAGCAGTTCTTC.

The chain recombines TRBV7-9 with TRBJ2-2, with 10 positions matching TRBD2. After removal of 5 bases from V and 7 bases from J, the junction contained 13 bases not matched to a gene. Germline assignment: CDR1 SEHNR and CDR2 FQNEAQ (reference sequence). The CDR3 consists of 17 residues. CDR3 sequence: CASSPSAGGPFGGELFF. In DNA, the CDR3 is TGTGCCAGCAGCCCCTCAGCGGGAGGGCCTTTTGGCGGGGAGCTGTTTTTT.

By share, this clone ranks as medium-sized. CDR3 amino acids: CASSSGQGQRIYEQYF. The CDR3 DNA is TGTGCCAGCAGCTCGGGACAGGGACAGAGAATTTACGAGCAGTACTTC. The chain combines TRBV7-8 with TRBJ2-7; TRBD1 aligns across 9 bases. The length of the CDR3 is 16 residues. Trimming took 4 bases from V and 4 from J; bases not matched to a gene: 11. The germline V gene encodes CDR1 SGHVS and CDR2 FQNEAQ. The variable domain in full, with the rest retrieved from reference TRBV7-8 and TRBJ2-7, is GAGVSQSPRYKVAKRGQDVALRCDPISGHVSLFWYQQALGQGPEFLTYFQNEAQLDKSGLPSDRFFAERPEGSVSTLKIQRTQQEDSAVYLCASSSGQGQRIYEQYFGPGTRLTVT.

The chain links TRBV7-8 to TRBJ2-3, with 8 bases that match TRBD2. The germline CDR1 and CDR2 sequences are SGHVS and FQNEAQ. The CDR3 has 16 residues. The V segment lost 5 bases and the J segment 0 bases; nucleotides outside the gene matches: 7. CDR3 bases: TGTGCCAGCAGCCCACGGACTAGCTCGAGCACAGATACGCAGTATTTT. Amino acid sequence: CASSPRTSSSTDTQYF.

CDR3 loop: CASSTWTGNTEAFF. Here the CDR3 DNA reads TGTGCCAGCAGTACATGGACAGGTAACACTGAAGCTTTCTTT. The chain combines TRBV6-1 with TRBJ1-1; 7 positions agree with TRBD1. CDR1 MNHNS and CDR2 SASEGT come from the germline V gene. Unmatched junction bases numbered 5, after V lost 5 bases and J lost 2 bases. CDR3 length: 14 amino acids.

The chain couples TRBV12-5 to TRBJ2-5; 11 nucleotides align to TRBD2. The CDR3 length is 15 residues. Looked up from germline, CDR1 is LGHNT and CDR2 is FRNRAP. Trimming at V came to 6 bases and at J to 0 bases, leaving 3 bases not matched to a gene. CDR3 in DNA: TGTGCTAGTGGCCCTAGCGGGAGGTACCAAGAGACCCAGTACTTC. Translation: CASGPSGRYQETQYF.

This chain connects TRBV2 to TRBJ2-7, with TRBD1 as a possible D gene (5 bases). CDR3 length: 12 amino acids. V was pared by 5 bases and J by 5 bases, with 10 bases between. Looked up from germline, CDR1 is SNHLY and CDR2 is FYNNEI. The CDR3 protein is CASSLGVDEQYF. The CDR3, as DNA: TGTGCCAGCAGTCTAGGGGTTGACGAGCAGTACTTC. Filled out from reference TRBV2 and TRBJ2-7, the complete variable domain reads EPEVTQTPSHQVTQMGQEVILRCVPISNHLYFYWYRQILGQKVEFLVSFYNNEISEKSEIFDDQFSVERPDGSNFTLKIRSTKLEDSAMYFCASSLGVDEQYFGPGTRLTVT.

The chain is built from TRBV13 and TRBJ2-5, with D perhaps TRBD2 (5 bases). Trimming stripped 8 bases from V and 2 bases from J, with 9 bases between. This CDR3 contains 12 residues. Germline CDR1 PRHDT, CDR2 FYEKMQ (reference sequence). In DNA form, the CDR3 reads TGTGCCAGCGGTAGAGGGCAAGAGACCCAGTACTTC. Translation gives CASGRGQETQYF.

This chain joins TRBV28 and TRBJ1-2; possible D gene TRBD1, 6 bases. In germline, CDR1 is MDHEN, CDR2 SYDVKM. Trimming took off 4 bases at V and 1 base at J, with 16 bases between the two ends. The CDR3 is 16 residues long. CDR3 sequence reads: CASSYFRTEFNYGYTF. The CDR3 nucleotides are TGTGCCAGCAGTTATTTCAGGACAGAGTTTAACTATGGCTACACCTTC.

The chain employs TRBV11-2 and TRBJ2-2, with D possibly TRBD1 on 6 matching bases. The V gene's germline CDR1 is SGHAT and CDR2 FQNNGV. V was trimmed by 8 bases and J by 6 bases, leaving 25 bases between them. The CDR3 sequence is 17 residues long. The CDR3 here is CASGADSRQFFAGELFF. The CDR3 DNA reads TGTGCCAGCGGGGCGGACAGCCGGCAATTTTTCGCCGGGGAGCTGTTTTTT.

The gene calls are TRBV4-1 and TRBJ1-2; perhaps TRBD1 as D (5 bases). The CDR3 is made up of 15 amino acids. The germline gives CDR1 MGHRA, CDR2 YSYEKL. V lost 0 bases, J lost 2 bases, and 10 bases lay in between. CDR3 sequence reads: CASSQEVGGNYGYTF. CDR3 coding DNA: TGCGCCAGCAGCCAAGAAGTCGGGGGAAACTATGGCTACACCTTC.

The chain carries TRBV4-1 and TRBJ2-1, with a possible D match to TRBD1 (5 bases). Germline CDR1 and CDR2: MGHRA and YSYEKL. The CDR3 consists of 17 residues. Between the trimmed V and J ends, which lost 2 bases and 3 bases, there was a span of 17 bases. The CDR3 sequence is CASSQIGHSKDYNEQFF. DNA of the CDR3: TGCGCCAGCAGCCAAATAGGACACTCGAAGGACTACAATGAGCAGTTCTTC.

Only a few counts were recorded for this clone. The J gene is TRBJ2-7, the V gene TRBV7-9; no firm D call. The CDR3 spans 15 residues. The germline V gene encodes CDR1 SEHNR and CDR2 FQNEAQ (reference sequence). The V end was cut by 1 base, the J end by 1 base, with 11 bases between. The CDR3, as DNA: TGTGCCAGCAGCTTAGGTCCGCACTCGTCCTACGAGCAGTACTTC. Translated: CASSLGPHSSYEQYF. The full variable domain, with the rest looked up from reference TRBV7-9 and TRBJ2-7, is DTGVSQNPRHKITKRGQNVTFRCDPISEHNRLYWYRQTLGQGPEFLTYFQNEAQLEKSRLLSDRFSAERPKGSFSTLEIQRTEQGDSAMYLCASSLGPHSSYEQYFGPGTRLTVT.

The CDR3 DNA reads TGTGCCACCAGCAGATCGCTTTGGAGAGGGGGCTATGGCTACACCTTC. This gives the protein CATSRSLWRGGYGYTF. This chain uses TRBV15 with TRBJ1-2; tentatively, D is TRBD1 (6 bases). V lost 2 bases, J lost 4 bases, and 17 bases lay in between. Germline V lookup: CDR1 LNHNV, CDR2 YYDKDF (reference sequence). The CDR3 loop spans 16 amino acids.

In DNA, the CDR3 is TGTGCCATCAGACCTTCGACAGGGTCCCCCGGGAATGAGCAGTTCTTC. It translates to CAIRPSTGSPGNEQFF. The chain employs TRBV10-3 and TRBJ2-1, with 7 nucleotides matching TRBD1. The V gene end was trimmed by 6 bases and the J gene end by 7 bases; junction bases not matched to a gene: 15. This CDR3 comprises 16 residues. CDR1 is ENHRY, CDR2 SYGVKD, per germline.

The chain links TRBV7-8 to TRBJ2-5; the match to TRBD2 covers 11 bases. The germline gives CDR1 SGHVS, CDR2 FQNEAQ. J was trimmed by 4 bases and V by 5 bases; bases with no gene match: 6. CDR3 length: 15 residues. Written as DNA, the CDR3 is TGTGCCAGCAGCGCAACTAGCGGGAGCTTAGAGACCCAGTACTTC. The encoded protein is CASSATSGSLETQYF.

The chain employs TRBV4-2 and TRBJ2-1, with TRBD2 identical over 7 bases. Germline-derived CDR1 and CDR2 are LGHNA and YNFKEQ. V gave up 3 bases and J gave up 8 bases; unmatched junction bases: 10. The CDR3 has 15 residues. The CDR3 region has the DNA TGTGCCAGCAGCCAGACGGGTGGAACTAGCGATGAGCAGTTCTTC. This sequence encodes CASSQTGGTSDEQFF.

This chain joins TRBV30 and TRBJ1-5; TRBD1 agrees at 9 bases. V gave up 8 bases and J gave up 6 bases; unmatched junction bases: 8. This CDR3 is built from 13 residues. CDR1 GTSNPN and CDR2 SVGIG come from the germline V gene (reference sequence). CDR3 loop: CAAEQGAAQPQHF. CDR3 in DNA: TGTGCCGCTGAACAGGGGGCGGCTCAGCCCCAGCATTTT.

This clone was detected a few times. This chain links TRBV27 with TRBJ2-6; possible D gene TRBD1, 6 bases. V lost 0 bases, J lost 0 bases, and 9 bases lay in between. The CDR3 consists of 17 residues. Germline lookup yields CDR1 MNHEY and CDR2 SMNVEV (reference sequence). The CDR3 spells CASSLSGQFSGANVLTF. CDR3 bases: TGTGCCAGCAGTTTATCCGGACAGTTCTCTGGGGCCAACGTCCTGACTTTC.

The V gene is TRBV4-1, the J gene TRBJ2-7; D unresolved. The CDR3 is made up of 12 amino acids. CDR1 MGHRA and CDR2 YSYEKL come from the germline V gene. The V end was cut by 0 bases, the J end by 7 bases, with 7 bases between. The CDR3 is CASSQDGEEQYF. Here the CDR3 DNA reads TGCGCCAGCAGCCAAGATGGAGAAGAGCAGTACTTC.

The chain joins TRBV4-3 to TRBJ2-7; 7 bases fit TRBD2. Trimming at V came to 4 bases and at J to 2 bases, leaving 11 bases not matched to a gene. The germline gives CDR1 LGHNA, CDR2 YSLEER. This CDR3 has 16 residues. The CDR3 region is CASSLHLAGRPYEQYF. In DNA, the CDR3 is TGCGCCAGCAGCCTCCACTTAGCGGGCAGACCCTACGAGCAGTACTTC.

The V call is TRBV6-4, the J call TRBJ1-1, with D perhaps TRBD1 (6 bases). V was cut by 6 bases and J by 1 base, with 9 bases left in between. Germline V gene lookup returns CDR1 MRHNA and CDR2 SNTAGT. The CDR3 totals 13 residues. The CDR3 protein is CASRETGNTEAFF. DNA of the CDR3: TGTGCCAGCAGGGAGACAGGGAACACTGAAGCTTTCTTT.

This chain joins TRBV19 and TRBJ1-1; 7 bases align to TRBD1. CDR1 and CDR2 (germline): LNHDA, SQIVND (reference sequence). Trimming cost V 6 bases and J 1 base; bases outside gene matches: 5. This CDR3 is 14 amino acids long. In DNA form, the CDR3 reads TGTGCCAGTAGCCAACAGGGGCAGAACACTGAAGCTTTCTTT. This encodes CASSQQGQNTEAFF.

This clone was observed once. The chain carries TRBV4-1 and TRBJ2-2; the match to TRBD1 covers 7 bases. The CDR3 length is 16 residues. In germline, CDR1 is MGHRA, CDR2 YSYEKL. With V trimmed by 4 bases and J by 0 bases, 5 bases remained unmatched. The CDR3 region is CASSPPGTANTGELFF. The CDR3 DNA reads TGCGCCAGCAGCCCACCCGGGACAGCGAACACCGGGGAGCTGTTTTTT.

The chain employs TRBV9 and TRBJ1-1; the D gene is possibly TRBD1 (5 bases). Trimming took off 3 bases at V and 3 bases at J, with 21 bases between the two ends. CDR3 size: 17 residues. Germline V gene data show CDR1 as SGDLS and CDR2 as YYNGEE. The CDR3, as DNA: TGTGCCAGCAGCGCCGTTCCTGGGCCAGGGCTTTACACTGAAGCTTTCTTT. It yields the protein CASSAVPGPGLYTEAFF.

The V call is TRBV6-5, the J call TRBJ2-5, with 8 positions matching TRBD2. This CDR3 comprises 14 residues. Trimming took 7 bases from V and 4 from J; bases not matched to a gene: 8. The V gene's germline CDR1 is MNHEY and CDR2 SVGAGI. CDR3 in amino acids: CASTPTGGGETQYF. In DNA, the CDR3 is TGTGCCAGCACTCCAACGGGGGGGGGAGAGACCCAGTACTTC.

This clone occurred a few times. The chain recombines TRBV5-1 with TRBJ2-1, with 8 bases that match TRBD2. The J segment lost 0 bases and the V segment lost 2 bases, leaving 4 bases of the junction unmatched. CDR3 length: 16 residues. From germline, CDR1 is SGHRS and CDR2 YFSETQ. This CDR3 reads CASSLSGRLSYNEQFF. CDR3 nucleotides: TGCGCCAGCAGCTTAAGCGGGAGACTCTCCTACAATGAGCAGTTCTTC.